A single sample gave rise to the 7 T cell receptor beta chains below, sequenced in a study of CD8+CD57+ T cells in acquired aplastic anemia. According to the study, genomic DNA was the template for TCR beta VDJ and CDR3 profiling. TCRdb re-analysed the reads in MiXCR, keeping a single row per CDR3 protein. The sample carries about 190,000 distinct CDR3 sequences, around 50% recorded once. Sequenced: sorted CD4+, CD8+, or CD8+CD57+ T cells (not recorded which) from PBMCs. The receptors shown here come from a human donor in good health, serving as a control.

The chain uses TRBV19 and TRBJ2-7; the D is unclear. From germline, CDR1 is LNHDA and CDR2 SQIVND (reference sequence). Trimming removed 6 bases from V and 3 bases from J, with 9 bases in between. This CDR3 has 12 residues. CDR3 sequence: CASRGKDYEQYV. The CDR3 nucleotides are TGTGCCAGTAGGGGTAAGGACTACGAGCAGTACGTC.

At least ten counts were recorded for this clonotype. The chain combines TRBV7-8 with TRBJ1-5; unclear D gene. Germline CDR1 reads SGHVS; CDR2 reads FQNEAQ. There are 15 residues in the CDR3. With 1 base removed from V and 0 bases from J, the gap between germline ends came to 7 bases. The CDR3 region is CASSLVAYSNQPQHF. CDR3 nucleotides: TGTGCCAGCAGCTTAGTGGCTTATAGCAATCAGCCCCAGCATTTT.

Concerning this clonotype: Relative to the germline gene, one junction end is altered; a read error may explain this. J is TRBJ2-7 and V is TRBV27, with a possible D match to TRBD1 (9 bases). The CDR3 has 14 amino acids. In germline, CDR1 is MNHEY, CDR2 SMNVEV (reference sequence). The CDR3 sequence: CASPYLAGQGFVVF. The CDR3 DNA is TGTGCCAGCCCCTACTTAGCGGGACAGGGTTTTGTTGTCTTC.

This clonotype was seen only a few times. The rearrangement uses TRBV6-4 and TRBJ2-3; no firm D call. The CDR3 is made up of 15 amino acids. The V gene lost 3 bases and the J gene lost 6 bases, with 16 bases spanning the gap. Germline CDR1 and CDR2: MRHNA and SNTAGT. The CDR3 DNA follows: TGTGCCAGCAGTGATGGGCCCGACACGGGCGATACGCAGTATTTT. Translation: CASSDGPDTGDTQYF.

The chain joins TRBV2 to TRBJ1-6, with D tentatively TRBD1 (5 bases). Trimming shortened V by 4 bases and J by 13 bases, and 20 bases separated the two germline ends. The CDR3 sequence is 15 residues long. Germline CDR1 is SNHLY and CDR2 is FYNNEI. This chain's CDR3 is CASSVFDRQSQPLHF. The CDR3 DNA reads TGTGCCAGCAGTGTTTTTGACAGACAGAGTCAGCCCCTCCACTTT.

The chain links TRBV29-1 to TRBJ2-7; 10 nucleotides line up with TRBD1. With V trimmed by 5 bases and J by 1 base, 5 bases remained unmatched. The CDR3 sequence is 14 residues long. Germline V gene lookup returns CDR1 SQVTM and CDR2 ANQGSEA. As DNA, the CDR3 is TGCAGCGTTCGGGAGGGACAGGGGTCCTACGAGCAGTACTTC. It is translated as CSVREGQGSYEQYF.

The count of this clonotype is one. V usage is TRBV11-2 and J usage is TRBJ2-6; D possibly corresponds to TRBD2 (7 bases). The V end lost 3 bases, the J end lost 4 bases, and 10 bases lay between the germline ends. Per germline, CDR1 SGHAT and CDR2 FQNNGV. CDR3 length: 15 amino acids. The CDR3 here is CASSFRGAGANVLTF. CDR3 bases: TGTGCCAGCAGCTTCCGGGGGGCCGGGGCCAACGTCCTGACTTTC.